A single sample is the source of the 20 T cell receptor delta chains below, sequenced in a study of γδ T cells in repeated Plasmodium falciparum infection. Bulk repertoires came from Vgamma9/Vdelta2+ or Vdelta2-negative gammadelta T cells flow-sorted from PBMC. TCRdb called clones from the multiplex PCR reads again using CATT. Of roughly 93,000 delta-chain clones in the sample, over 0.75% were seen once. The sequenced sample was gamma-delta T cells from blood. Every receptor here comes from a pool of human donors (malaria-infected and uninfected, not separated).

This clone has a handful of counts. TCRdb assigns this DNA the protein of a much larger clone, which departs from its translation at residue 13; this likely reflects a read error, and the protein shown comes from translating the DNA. CDR3 bases: TGTGCCTGTGACACCCTTGTTACTGGGGGACCTTACATCGATAAACTCATCTTT. It yields the protein CACDTLVTGGPYIDKLIF. This sequence joins TRDV2 and TRDJ1; 9 nucleotides align to TRDD3. Assignment of the J gene here rests on matching the DNA to germline, because TCRdb gives none. J was trimmed by 4 bases and V by 0 bases; bases with no gene match: 14. This CDR3 contains 18 residues. CDR1 and CDR2 from the germline V gene are GEAIGNYY and EKD.

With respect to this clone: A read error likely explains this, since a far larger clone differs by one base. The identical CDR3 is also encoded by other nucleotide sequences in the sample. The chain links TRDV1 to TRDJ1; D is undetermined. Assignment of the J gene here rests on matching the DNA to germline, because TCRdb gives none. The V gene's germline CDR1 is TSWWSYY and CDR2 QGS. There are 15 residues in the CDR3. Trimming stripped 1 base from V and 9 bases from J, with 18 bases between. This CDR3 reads CALGEPQFRTPQLIF. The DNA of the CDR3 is TGTGCTCTTGGGGAACCCCAGTTCCGTACCCCCCAACTCATCTTT.

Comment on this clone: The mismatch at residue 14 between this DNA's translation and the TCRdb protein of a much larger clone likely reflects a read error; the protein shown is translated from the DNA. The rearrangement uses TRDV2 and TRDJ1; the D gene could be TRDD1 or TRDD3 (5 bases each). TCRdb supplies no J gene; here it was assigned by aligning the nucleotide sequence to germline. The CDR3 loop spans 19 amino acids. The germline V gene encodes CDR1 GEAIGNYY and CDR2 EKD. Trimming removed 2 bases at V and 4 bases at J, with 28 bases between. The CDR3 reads CACDIRRTPVKWGIDKLIF. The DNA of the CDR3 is TGTGCCTGTGACATTCGGAGGACTCCCGTGAAATGGGGCATCGATAAACTCATCTTT.

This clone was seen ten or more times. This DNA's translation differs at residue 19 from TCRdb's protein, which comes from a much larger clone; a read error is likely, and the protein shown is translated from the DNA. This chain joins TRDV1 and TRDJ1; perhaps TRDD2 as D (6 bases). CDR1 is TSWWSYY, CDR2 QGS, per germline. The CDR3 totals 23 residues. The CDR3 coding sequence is TGTGCTCTTGGGGATCACATCCCTGTAGTGCCACCGGGGGTCCTACCGTACACCAATAAACTCATCTTT. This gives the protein CALGDHIPVVPPGVLPYTNKLIF.

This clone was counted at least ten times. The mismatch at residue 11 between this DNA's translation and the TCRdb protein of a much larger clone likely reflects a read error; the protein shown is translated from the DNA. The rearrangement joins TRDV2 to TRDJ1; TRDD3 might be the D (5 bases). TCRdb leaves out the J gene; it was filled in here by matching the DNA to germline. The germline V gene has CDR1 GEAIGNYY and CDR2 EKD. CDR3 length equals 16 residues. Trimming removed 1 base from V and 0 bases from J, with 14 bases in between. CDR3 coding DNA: TGTGCCTGTGACACAGTTTCGGCGGGATACACCGATAAACTCATCTTT. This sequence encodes CACDTVSAGYTDKLIF.

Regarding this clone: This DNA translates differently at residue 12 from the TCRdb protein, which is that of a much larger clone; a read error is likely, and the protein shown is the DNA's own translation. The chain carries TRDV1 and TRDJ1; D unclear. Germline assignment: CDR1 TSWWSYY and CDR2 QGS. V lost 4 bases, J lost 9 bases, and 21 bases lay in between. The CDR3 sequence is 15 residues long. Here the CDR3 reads CALGGRRTEGHELIF. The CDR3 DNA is TGTGCTCTTGGGGGACGAAGGACAGAGGGACATGAACTCATCTTT.

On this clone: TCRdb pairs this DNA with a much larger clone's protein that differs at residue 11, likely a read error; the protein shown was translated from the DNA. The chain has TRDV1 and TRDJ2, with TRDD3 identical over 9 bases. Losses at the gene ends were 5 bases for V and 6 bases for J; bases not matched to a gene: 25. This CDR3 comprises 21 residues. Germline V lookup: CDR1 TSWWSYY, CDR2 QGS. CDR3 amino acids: CALGFSYLQDPGDTRAAQLFF. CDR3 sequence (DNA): TGTGCTCTTGGGTTTTCCTACCTGCAAGACCCGGGGGATACTCGGGCAGCACAACTCTTCTTT.

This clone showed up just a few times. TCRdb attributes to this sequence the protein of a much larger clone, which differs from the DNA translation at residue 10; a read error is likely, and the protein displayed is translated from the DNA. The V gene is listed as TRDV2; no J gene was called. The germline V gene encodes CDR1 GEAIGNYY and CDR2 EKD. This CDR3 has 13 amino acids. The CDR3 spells CACDRGGRGNLIF. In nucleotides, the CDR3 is TGTGCCTGTGACAGGGGGGGAAGAGGAAACCTCATCTTT.

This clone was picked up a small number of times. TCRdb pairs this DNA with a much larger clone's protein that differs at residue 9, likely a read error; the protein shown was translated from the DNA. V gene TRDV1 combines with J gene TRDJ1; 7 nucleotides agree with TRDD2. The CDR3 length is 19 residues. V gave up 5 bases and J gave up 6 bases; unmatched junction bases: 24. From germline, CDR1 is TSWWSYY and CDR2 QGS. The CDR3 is CALGNHFLTNRAPDHKLIF. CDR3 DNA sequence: TGTGCTCTTGGGAACCACTTCCTAACTAACCGTGCACCTGACCATAAACTCATCTTT.

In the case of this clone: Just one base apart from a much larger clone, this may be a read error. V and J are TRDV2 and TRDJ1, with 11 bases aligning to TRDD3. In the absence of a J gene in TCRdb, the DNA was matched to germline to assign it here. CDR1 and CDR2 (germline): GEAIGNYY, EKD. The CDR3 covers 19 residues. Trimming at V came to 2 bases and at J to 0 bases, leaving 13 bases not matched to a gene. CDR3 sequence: CACDMLLGDTEPNTDKLIF. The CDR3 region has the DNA TGTGCCTGTGACATGCTGCTGGGGGATACCGAACCTAACACCGATAAACTCATCTTT.

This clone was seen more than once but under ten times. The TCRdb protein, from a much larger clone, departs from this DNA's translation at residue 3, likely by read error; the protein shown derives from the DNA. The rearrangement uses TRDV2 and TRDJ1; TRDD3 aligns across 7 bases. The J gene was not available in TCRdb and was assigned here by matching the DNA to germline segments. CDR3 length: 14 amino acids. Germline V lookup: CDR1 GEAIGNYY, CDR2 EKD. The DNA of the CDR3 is TGTGCCCGTGAAGGACTGGGGTCGTCCGATAAACTCATCTTT. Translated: CAREGLGSSDKLIF.

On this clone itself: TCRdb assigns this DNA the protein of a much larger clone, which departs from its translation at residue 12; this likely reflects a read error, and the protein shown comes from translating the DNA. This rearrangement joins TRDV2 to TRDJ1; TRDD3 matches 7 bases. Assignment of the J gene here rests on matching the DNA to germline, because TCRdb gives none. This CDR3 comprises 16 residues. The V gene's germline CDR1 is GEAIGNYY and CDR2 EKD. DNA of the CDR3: TGTGCCTGTGACACTCTAGGGATACTCCACACCGGTAAACTCATCTTT. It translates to CACDTLGILHTGKLIF.

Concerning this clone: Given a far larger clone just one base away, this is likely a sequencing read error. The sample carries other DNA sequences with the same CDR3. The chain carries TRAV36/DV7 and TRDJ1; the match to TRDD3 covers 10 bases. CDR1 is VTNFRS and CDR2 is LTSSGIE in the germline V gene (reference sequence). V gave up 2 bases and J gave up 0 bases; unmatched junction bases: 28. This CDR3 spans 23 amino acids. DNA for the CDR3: TGTGCTGTGGAAGGGTTTGCGCGACGAAACTACTGGGGGATTCTTAGGTACACCGATAAACTCATCTTT. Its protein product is CAVEGFARRNYWGILRYTDKLIF.

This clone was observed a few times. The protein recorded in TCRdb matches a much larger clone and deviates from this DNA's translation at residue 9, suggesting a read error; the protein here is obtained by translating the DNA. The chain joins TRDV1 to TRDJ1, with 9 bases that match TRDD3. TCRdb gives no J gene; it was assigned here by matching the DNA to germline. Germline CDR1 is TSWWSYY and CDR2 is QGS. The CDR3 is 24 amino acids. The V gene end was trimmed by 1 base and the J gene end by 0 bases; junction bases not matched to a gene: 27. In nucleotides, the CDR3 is TGTGCTCTTGGGGAACGAGGCTTCCACCCCTACTGGGGGAGACGGGGTAGGTACACCGATAAACTCATCTTT. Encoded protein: CALGERGFHPYWGRRGRYTDKLIF.

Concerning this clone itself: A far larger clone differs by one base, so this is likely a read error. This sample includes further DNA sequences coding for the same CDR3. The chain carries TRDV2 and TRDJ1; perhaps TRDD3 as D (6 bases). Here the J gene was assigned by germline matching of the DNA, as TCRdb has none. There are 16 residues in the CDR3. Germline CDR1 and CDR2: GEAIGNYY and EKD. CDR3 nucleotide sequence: TGTGCATGTGCGTTTACTGGGAAAGACTTCACCGATAAACTCATCTTT. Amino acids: CACAFTGKDFTDKLIF.

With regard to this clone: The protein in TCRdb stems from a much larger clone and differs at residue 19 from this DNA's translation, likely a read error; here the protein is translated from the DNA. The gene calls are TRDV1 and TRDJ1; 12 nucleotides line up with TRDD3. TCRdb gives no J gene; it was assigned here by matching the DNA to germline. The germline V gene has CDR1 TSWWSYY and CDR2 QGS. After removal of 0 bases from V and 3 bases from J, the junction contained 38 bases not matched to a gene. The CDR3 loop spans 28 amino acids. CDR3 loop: CALGELGPTTYWGIPRNLPNPRADKLIF. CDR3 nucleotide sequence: TGTGCTCTTGGGGAACTAGGGCCTACTACCTACTGGGGGATACCCCGTAATCTGCCAAATCCGAGGGCCGATAAACTCATCTTT.

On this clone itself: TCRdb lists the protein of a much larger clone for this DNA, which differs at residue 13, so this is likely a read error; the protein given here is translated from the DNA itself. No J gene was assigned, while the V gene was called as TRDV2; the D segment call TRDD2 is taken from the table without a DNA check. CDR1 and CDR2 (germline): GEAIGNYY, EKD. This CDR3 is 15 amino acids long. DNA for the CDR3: TGTGCCTGTGACCTTCTCGTACGTACTACCGATAAACCCATCTTT. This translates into CACDLLVRTTDKPIF.

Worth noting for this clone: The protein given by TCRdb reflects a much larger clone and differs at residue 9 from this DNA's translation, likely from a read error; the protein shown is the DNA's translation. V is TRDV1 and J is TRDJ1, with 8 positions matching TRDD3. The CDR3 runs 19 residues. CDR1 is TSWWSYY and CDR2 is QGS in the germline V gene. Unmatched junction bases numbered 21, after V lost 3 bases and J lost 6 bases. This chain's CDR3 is CALGDRIREWGILINKLIF. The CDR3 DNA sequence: TGTGCTCTTGGGGACAGAATACGTGAATGGGGGATCCTCATAAATAAACTCATCTTT.

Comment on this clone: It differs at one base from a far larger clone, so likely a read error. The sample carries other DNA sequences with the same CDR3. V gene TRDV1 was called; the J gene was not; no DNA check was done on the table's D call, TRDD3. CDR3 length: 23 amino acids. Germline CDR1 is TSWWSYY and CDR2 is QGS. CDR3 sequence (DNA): TGTGCTCTTGGGGAAGTTCTGGCTCCCCTTGGGGGATACCCTGGGCCCTACACCGATAAGCTCATCTTT. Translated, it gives CALGEVLAPLGGYPGPYTDKLIF.

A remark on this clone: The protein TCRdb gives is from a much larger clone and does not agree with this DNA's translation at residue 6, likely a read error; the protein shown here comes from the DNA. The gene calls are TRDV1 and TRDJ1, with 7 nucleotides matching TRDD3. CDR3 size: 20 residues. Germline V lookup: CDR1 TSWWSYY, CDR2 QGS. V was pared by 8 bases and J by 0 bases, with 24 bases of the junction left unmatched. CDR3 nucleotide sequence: TGTGCTCTTAGCCCCTCGTCCTGGGGGTCCCCCGGTTGGTACACCGATAAACTCATCTTT. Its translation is CALSPSSWGSPGWYTDKLIF.